This T cell receptor (beta chain) was observed in a study of circulating CD8 cells and anti-PD-1 response in melanoma. In this sample, this clonotype turned up a few times. Its antigen is not identified. Each library started from around 14 ng of total RNA using the QIAseq Immune Repertoire TCR panel. TCRdb fed the reads into MiXCR, producing one record per CDR3 protein. The profile shows about 510 distinct CDR3 sequences, roughly 9.2% of them singletons. Sorting of live CD3+CD8+TCRalphabeta+ cells by PD-1 and/or TIGIT gave four subsets. Study conclusions and caveats: Under 8% of TRB clonotypes were shared between subsets at M1.

Trimming pared 3 bases from V and 5 bases from J, leaving 11 bases between. This CDR3 has 13 amino acids. Germline loops: CDR1 GTSNPN, CDR2 SVGIG (reference sequence). The V and J genes are TRBV30 and TRBJ2-1; D ambiguous. This clonotype originated in a human donor with melanoma. Specimen: CD8+ T cells from PBMCs, collected at baseline or after one month of anti-PD-1 therapy (not recorded which). The CDR3 region has the DNA TGTGCCTGGAGGGAATACGAAGACAATGAGCAGTTCTTC. This encodes CAWREYEDNEQFF.